This T cell receptor (beta chain) was identified during a study of vaccination and CD4 T cells after COVID-19 (dated 2022 in TCRdb). For context, the study as a whole: Convalescent patients had a positive SARS-CoV-2 result on nasal swab PCR, and of these patients, 8 or 9 had mild disease and one had severe disease. The convalescent cohort included six males and four females, with two Hispanic individuals, seven Caucasians, two Asians and one multiracial person. Participants got two doses of the Pfizer-BioNTech BNT162b2 vaccine (n=8) or two doses of the Moderna mRNA-1273 vaccine (n=2). Post-COVID blood samples were collected from convalescent patients a median of about 92 days after diagnosis, with a range of about 30 to 161 days. Post-vaccine blood samples were taken a median of approximately 76 days after the second vaccine dose, with a range of about 13 to 250 days. Culture stimuli were overlapping spike peptide pools from SARS-CoV-2 and from the common cold coronaviruses HCoV-NL63, HCoV-OC43 and HCoV-229E. In control cultures, a CEFX viral epitope pool was used as positive control, an HIV-1 Nef peptide pool was used as negative control, or no peptide was added. In around 9 COVID-19 convalescent patients and a few infection-naive healthy vaccine recipients, researchers compared the spike-specific CD4+ TCR repertoire from before mRNA vaccination with the repertoire from after.

Interpreted using the paper, the treatment or condition label stands for: roughly ten-day PBMC culture with coronavirus spike peptide pools or control peptides (ViraFEST assay). The study used the ViraFEST assay, which expanded antigen-specific T cells with peptide pools and then identified expanded clonotypes by TCR sequencing. The positive SARS-CoV-2 PCR tests of the convalescent patients were dated from March to December 2020, before the Alpha, Beta and Delta variants emerged in the United States. Each well held some 2 million PBMCs cultured with approximately 9.2 ug/ml peptide pools in IMDM containing roughly 4.7% human AB serum and roughly 10 IU/ml IL-2. On days 3 and 7, half of the culture medium was replaced with fresh IL-2-containing medium. After 9 to 10 days of culture, CD4+ T cells were isolated by negative selection using the EasySep CD4+ T cell isolation kit. Ficoll-Paque Plus gradient centrifugation was used to isolate PBMCs from whole blood, and the isolated PBMCs were then either used fresh or cryopreserved at -140C. Triplicate wells were generally used for each culture condition.

At the junction V is shortened by 5 bases and J by 0 bases, with 4 bases in between. According to the germline V gene, CDR1 reads SGHTA and CDR2 reads FQGNSA. The CDR3, cysteine through phenylalanine, is 12 amino acids long. Kept here is only the CDR3 DNA, which spans 36 bases and is read in frame from base 1. Library preparation was by PCR. DNA from cultured CD4+ T cells was subjected to TCR sequencing with the Oncomine TCR Beta short-read assay at the Johns Hopkins FTIC core. Genomic DNA was extracted from the cultured CD4+ T cells with the QIAamp micro DNA kit. Oncomine TCR Beta libraries from cultured CD4+ T cells were pooled with unique dual indexes and sequenced on an Illumina iSeq 100. The authors processed their data as follows. Non-productive sequences were removed, and CDR3s that did not start with C, did not end with F or W, or were shorter than 7 amino acids were discarded. The MANAFEST web application was used to identify antigen-specific clonotypes by comparing peptide-stimulated wells against reference wells and other culture wells. To be called positive, a clone needed an FDR below 0.05, an odds ratio above 5, and a productive frequency above 0.1% in at least two of three replicate wells. Cross-reactive clonotypes were defined as significantly expanded in both SARS-CoV-2 spike wells and at least one common cold coronavirus spike condition. Similarity between CDR3 sequences was evaluated in R version 3.6.1 using Levenshtein distances (stringdist) and unrooted phylogenetic trees (ape). The raw public reads went through TCRdb reprocessing: fastp at Q25, MiXCR clone calling, in-frame beta chains kept. Duplicate CDR3 protein sequences are folded into a single record with the most common DNA and genes. These V and J calls derive from TCRdb rather than the authors' analysis. This sample comprises fewer than 15,000 distinct CDR3 sequences, nearly 75% of them detected only once. Around 16% of the sample is in the top ten clones.

Worth noting for this clonotype: Its recognized antigen is unknown. Base quality data are lacking; no much larger clone is found one base away.

Study-level results and caveats: Among convalescent patients, a median roughly 90% of the SARS-CoV-2-reactive clones seen after vaccination appeared only after vaccination, which suggests priming specific to the vaccine. Relatively few convalescent patients were included in the study, and early timepoints after natural infection were not analyzed. Although the median number of SARS-CoV-2-reactive clonotypes went up from around 20 after infection to more than 30 after vaccination, the increase was not significant. Of the vaccine-specific clones in convalescent patients, 304 of 307, or nearly all, reacted only to SARS-CoV-2 spike and did not cross-react with common cold coronaviruses.

This sequence uses TRBV7-2 and TRBJ2-5, with no D gene named confidently. Sequencing input: CD4+ T cells from blood, cultured in vitro. The sequence derives from a human donor who had recovered from COVID-19. The nucleotide sequence is TGTGCCAGCAGCCCGTACCAAGAGACCCAGTACTTC. Its translation is CASSPYQETQYF.